The 8 T cell receptor beta chains given below trace back to one sample, sequenced in a study of blood T cell repertoires in COVID-19 (dated by TCRdb to the early 2020s). The method was the immunoSEQ multiplex PCR assay. In its TCRdb copy, this immuneACCESS table keeps in-frame sequences only and misses some clones. Where compared with another copy, unresolved V genes explain less than half of these, and the others have no known cause. For this sample the table gives more than 40,000 clones, of which roughly 86% were detected only once. Clones ranked in the top ten supply approximately 3.1% of the sample. Sequencing was performed on PBMCs or T cells enriched from blood (not recorded which). These receptor sequences come from a woman in her forties or fifties who had recovered from COVID-19.

The J gene is TRBJ2-1, the V gene TRBV5-8; TRBD2 aligns across 14 bases. The CDR3 length is 19 residues. Germline V CDR1 and CDR2: SGHTS, YDEGEE. V dropped 0 bases and J dropped 7; count of bases not matched to a gene: 12. The CDR3 nucleotides read TGTGCCAGCAGCTTGGTAAATCCGGGACTAGCGGGAGTTCGGAATGAGCAGTTCTTC. Its protein product is CASSLVNPGLAGVRNEQFF.

The chain recombines TRBV2 with TRBJ1-4; the D is unclear. The germline CDR1 and CDR2 sequences are SNHLY and FYNNEI. CDR3 size: 14 residues. V dropped 6 bases and J dropped 4 bases, with 12 bases sitting between them. The CDR3 protein is CASREQRGNEKLFF. The CDR3, as DNA: TGTGCCAGCAGAGAACAGCGGGGTAATGAAAAACTGTTTTTT. Using reference TRBV2 and TRBJ1-4 for the parts outside the CDR3, the full variable domain is EPEVTQTPSHQVTQMGQEVILRCVPISNHLYFYWYRQILGQKVEFLVSFYNNEISEKSEIFDDQFSVERPDGSNFTLKIRSTKLEDSAMYFCASREQRGNEKLFFGSGTQLSVL.

The J gene is TRBJ1-1, the V gene TRBV7-2; D possibly corresponds to TRBD1 (6 bases). V was clipped by 5 bases and J by 6 bases, with 16 bases between them. Germline CDR1 SGHTA, CDR2 FQGNSA. This CDR3 contains 14 residues. Here the CDR3 DNA reads TGTGCCAGCAGCACAACAGGGAATCGCCCTGAAGCTTTCTTT. Translated, it gives CASSTTGNRPEAFF.

This chain connects TRBV6-5 to TRBJ2-7; 8 bases align to TRBD1. In germline, CDR1 is MNHEY, CDR2 SVGAGI. The CDR3 length is 13 residues. V was pared by 8 bases and J by 4 bases, with 7 bases of the junction left unmatched. In DNA, the CDR3 is TGTGCCAGCTCTAACAGGGGGATTTACGAGCAGTACTTC. Amino acid sequence: CASSNRGIYEQYF.

This chain joins TRBV11-2 and TRBJ2-1; 9 bases are shared with TRBD1. V lost 5 bases and J lost 1; bases outside the gene matches: 6. The CDR3 runs to 16 residues. Germline V gene data show CDR1 as SGHAT and CDR2 as FQNNGV. The DNA of the CDR3 is TGTGCCAGCAGCGCCGGACAGGGGTGGTCCTACAATGAGCAGTTCTTC. Its protein is CASSAGQGWSYNEQFF.

This rearrangement joins TRBV5-1 to TRBJ2-7; 13 bases match TRBD2. CDR1 SGHRS and CDR2 YFSETQ come from the germline V gene. V lost 1 base, J lost 3 bases, and 7 bases stayed unmatched. This CDR3 contains 17 residues. The CDR3 region is CASSLPTGTSGDYEQYF. CDR3 DNA sequence: TGCGCCAGCAGCTTGCCAACCGGGACTAGCGGGGACTACGAGCAGTACTTC.

The V and J genes are TRBV28 and TRBJ1-2; tentatively, D is TRBD1 (5 bases). The CDR3 is made up of 15 amino acids. From germline, CDR1 is MDHEN and CDR2 SYDVKM. V was pared by 5 bases and J by 4 bases, with 17 bases between. CDR3 coding DNA: TGTGCCAGCAGTGTTGTCCAGGGTCTAGGCTATGGCTACACCTTC. It encodes CASSVVQGLGYGYTF.

This clone was observed once. This rearrangement joins TRBV5-5 to TRBJ1-2; D unclear. CDR3 size: 15 residues. Trimming removed 0 bases at V and 3 bases at J, with 12 bases between. Germline values: CDR1 SGHKS, CDR2 YYEKEE (reference sequence). As DNA, the CDR3 is TGTGCCAGCAGCTTGGGGGCGGGTAAGGACTATGGCTACACCTTC. Protein: CASSLGAGKDYGYTF.